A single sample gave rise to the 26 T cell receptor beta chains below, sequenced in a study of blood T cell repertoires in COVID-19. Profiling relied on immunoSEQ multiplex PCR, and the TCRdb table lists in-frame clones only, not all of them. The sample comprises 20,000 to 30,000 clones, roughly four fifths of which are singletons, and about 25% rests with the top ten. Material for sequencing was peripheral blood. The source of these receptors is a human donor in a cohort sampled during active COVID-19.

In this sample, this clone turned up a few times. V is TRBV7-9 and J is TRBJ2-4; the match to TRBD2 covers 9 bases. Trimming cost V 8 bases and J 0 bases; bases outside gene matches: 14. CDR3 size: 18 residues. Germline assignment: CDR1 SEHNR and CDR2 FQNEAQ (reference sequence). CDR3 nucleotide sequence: TGTGCCAGCCAGGGACAAGGGCTAGCGGGGCTAGCCAAAAACATTCAGTACTTC. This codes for CASQGQGLAGLAKNIQYF.

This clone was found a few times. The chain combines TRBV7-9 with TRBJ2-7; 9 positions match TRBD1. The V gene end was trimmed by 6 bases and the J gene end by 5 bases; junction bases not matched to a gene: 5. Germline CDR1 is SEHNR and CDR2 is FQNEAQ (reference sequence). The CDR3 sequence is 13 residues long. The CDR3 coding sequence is TGTGCCAGCAGACAGGGGGCGGCGCACGAGCAGTACTTC. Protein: CASRQGAAHEQYF.

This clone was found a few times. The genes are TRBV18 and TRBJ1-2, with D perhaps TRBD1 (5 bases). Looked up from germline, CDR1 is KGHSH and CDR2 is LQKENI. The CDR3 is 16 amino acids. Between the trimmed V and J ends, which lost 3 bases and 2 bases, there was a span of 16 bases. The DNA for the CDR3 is TGTGCCAGCTCACCGTCACCAAGGAGGGGAAACTATGGCTACACCTTC. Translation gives CASSPSPRRGNYGYTF.

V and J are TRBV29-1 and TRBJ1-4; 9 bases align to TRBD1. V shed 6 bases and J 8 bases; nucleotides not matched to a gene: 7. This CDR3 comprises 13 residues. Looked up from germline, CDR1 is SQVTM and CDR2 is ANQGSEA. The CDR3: CSVLDRGREKLFF. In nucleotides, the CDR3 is TGCAGCGTCCTGGACAGGGGTAGAGAAAAACTGTTTTTT.

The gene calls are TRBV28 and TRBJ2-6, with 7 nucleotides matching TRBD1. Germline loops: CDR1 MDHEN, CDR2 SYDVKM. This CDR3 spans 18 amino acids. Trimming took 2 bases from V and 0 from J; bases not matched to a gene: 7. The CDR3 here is CASSLGQVLPSGANVLTF. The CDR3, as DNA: TGTGCCAGCAGTTTAGGACAGGTTTTACCCTCTGGGGCCAACGTCCTGACTTTC.

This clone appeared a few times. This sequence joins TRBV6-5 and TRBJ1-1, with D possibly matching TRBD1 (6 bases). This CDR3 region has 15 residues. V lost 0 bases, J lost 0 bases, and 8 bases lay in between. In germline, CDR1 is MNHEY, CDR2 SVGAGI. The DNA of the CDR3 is TGTGCCAGCAGTTACTCAAGGGGGTTGAACACTGAAGCTTTCTTT. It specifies CASSYSRGLNTEAFF.

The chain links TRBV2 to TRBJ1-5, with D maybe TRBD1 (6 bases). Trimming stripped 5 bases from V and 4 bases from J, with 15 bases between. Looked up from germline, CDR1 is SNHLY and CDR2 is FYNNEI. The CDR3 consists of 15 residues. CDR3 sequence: CASSTQQGGNQPQHF. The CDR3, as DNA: TGTGCCAGCAGTACTCAACAGGGTGGAAATCAGCCCCAGCATTTT.

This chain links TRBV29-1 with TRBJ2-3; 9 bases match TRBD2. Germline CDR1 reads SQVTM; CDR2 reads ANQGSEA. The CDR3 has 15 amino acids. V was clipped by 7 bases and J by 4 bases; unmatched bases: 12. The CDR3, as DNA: TGCAGCGGAGCGGGGGGACTTATGGGCGCAGATACGCAGTATTTT. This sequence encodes CSGAGGLMGADTQYF.

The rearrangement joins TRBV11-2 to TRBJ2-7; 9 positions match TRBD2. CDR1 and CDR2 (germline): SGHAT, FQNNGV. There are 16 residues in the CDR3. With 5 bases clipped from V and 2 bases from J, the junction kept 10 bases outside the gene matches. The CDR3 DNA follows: TGTGCCAGCAGCCCTACGGGGGGCGGGAGGGCCTACGAGCAGTACTTC. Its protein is CASSPTGGGRAYEQYF.

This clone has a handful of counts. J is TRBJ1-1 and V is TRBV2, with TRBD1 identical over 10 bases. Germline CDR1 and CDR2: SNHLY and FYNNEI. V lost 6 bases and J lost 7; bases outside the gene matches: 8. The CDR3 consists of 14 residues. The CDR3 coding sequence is TGTGCCAGCAGAGCGACAGGGGGCGCGAGTGAAGCTTTCTTT. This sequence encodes CASRATGGASEAFF.

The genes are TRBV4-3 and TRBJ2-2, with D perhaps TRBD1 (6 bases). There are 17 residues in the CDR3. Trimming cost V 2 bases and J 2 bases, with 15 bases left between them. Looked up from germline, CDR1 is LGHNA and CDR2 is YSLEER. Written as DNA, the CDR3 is TGCGCCAGCAGCCAACGAGGACAGAGGATAAACACCGGGGAGCTGTTTTTT. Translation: CASSQRGQRINTGELFF.

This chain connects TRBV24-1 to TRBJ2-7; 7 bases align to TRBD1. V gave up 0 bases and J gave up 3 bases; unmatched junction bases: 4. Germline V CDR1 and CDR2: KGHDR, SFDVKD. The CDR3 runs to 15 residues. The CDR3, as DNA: TGTGCCACCAGTGATTTGATAGGACAGGTCTACGAGCAGTACTTC. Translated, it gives CATSDLIGQVYEQYF.

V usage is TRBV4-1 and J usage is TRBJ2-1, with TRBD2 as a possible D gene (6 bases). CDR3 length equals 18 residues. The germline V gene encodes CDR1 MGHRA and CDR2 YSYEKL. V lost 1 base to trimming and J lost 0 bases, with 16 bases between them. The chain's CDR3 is CASSQAAGGVSSYNEQFF. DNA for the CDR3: TGCGCCAGCAGCCAAGCGGCCGGCGGGGTAAGCTCCTACAATGAGCAGTTCTTC.

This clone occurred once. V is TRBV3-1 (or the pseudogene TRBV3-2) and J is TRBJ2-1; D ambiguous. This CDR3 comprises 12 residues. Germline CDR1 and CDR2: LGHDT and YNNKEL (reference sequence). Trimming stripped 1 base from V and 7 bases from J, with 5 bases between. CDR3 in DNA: TGTGCCAGCAGCCAAGTACAGAATGAGCAGTTCTTC. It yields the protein CASSQVQNEQFF.

As DNA, the CDR3 is TGCGCCAGCAGCCGATGGACAGAGAACACTGAAGCTTTCTTT. Translation gives CASSRWTENTEAFF. V usage is TRBV5-1 and J usage is TRBJ1-1; perhaps TRBD1 as D (6 bases). Germline V gene lookup returns CDR1 SGHRS and CDR2 YFSETQ. V was cut by 4 bases and J by 1 base, with 11 bases left in between. This CDR3 is built from 14 residues.

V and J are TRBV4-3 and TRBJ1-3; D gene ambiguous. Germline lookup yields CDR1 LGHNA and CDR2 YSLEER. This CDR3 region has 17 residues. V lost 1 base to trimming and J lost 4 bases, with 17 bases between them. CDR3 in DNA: TGCGCCAGCAGCCAAGGTTCGGGGTCCGGCTTGGGAAACACCATATATTTT. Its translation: CASSQGSGSGLGNTIYF.

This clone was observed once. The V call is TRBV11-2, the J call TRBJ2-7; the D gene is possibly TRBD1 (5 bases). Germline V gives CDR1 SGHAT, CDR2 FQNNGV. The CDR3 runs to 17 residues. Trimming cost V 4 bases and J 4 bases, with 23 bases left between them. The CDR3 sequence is CASSSDTNRNLRYEQYF. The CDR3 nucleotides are TGTGCCAGCAGCTCAGACACCAACAGGAACTTAAGGTACGAGCAGTACTTC.

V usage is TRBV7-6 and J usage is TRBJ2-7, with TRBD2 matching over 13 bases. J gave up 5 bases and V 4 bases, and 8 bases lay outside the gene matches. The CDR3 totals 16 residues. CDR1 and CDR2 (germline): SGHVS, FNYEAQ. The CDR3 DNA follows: TGTGCCAGCAGCTCGGGGGGACTAGCGGGAATCAACGAGCAGTACTTC. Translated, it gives CASSSGGLAGINEQYF.

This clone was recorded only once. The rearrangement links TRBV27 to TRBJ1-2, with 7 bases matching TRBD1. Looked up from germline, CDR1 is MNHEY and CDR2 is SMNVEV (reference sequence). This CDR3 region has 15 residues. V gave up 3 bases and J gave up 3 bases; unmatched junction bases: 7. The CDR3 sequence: CASSLGPTGDYGYTF. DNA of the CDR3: TGTGCCAGCAGTTTGGGACCTACAGGGGACTATGGCTACACCTTC.

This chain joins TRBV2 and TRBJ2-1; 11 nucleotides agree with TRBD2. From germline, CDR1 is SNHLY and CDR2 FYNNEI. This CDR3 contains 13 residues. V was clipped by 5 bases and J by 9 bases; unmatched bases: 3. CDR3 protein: CASSYGLAGEQFF. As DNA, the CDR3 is TGTGCCAGCAGTTACGGACTAGCGGGTGAGCAGTTCTTC.

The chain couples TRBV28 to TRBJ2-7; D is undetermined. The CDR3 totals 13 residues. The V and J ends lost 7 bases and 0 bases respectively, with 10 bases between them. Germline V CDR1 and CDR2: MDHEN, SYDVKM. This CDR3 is CASTSVSSYEQYF. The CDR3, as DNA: TGTGCCAGCACCTCTGTCAGCTCCTACGAGCAGTACTTC.

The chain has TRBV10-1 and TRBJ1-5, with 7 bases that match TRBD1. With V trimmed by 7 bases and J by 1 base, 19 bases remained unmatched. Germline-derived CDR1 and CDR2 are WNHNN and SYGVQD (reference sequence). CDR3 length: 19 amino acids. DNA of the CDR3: TGCGCCAGCATGGCTTTGCGAGGGGGCGGCCGATTAAGCAATCAGCCCCAGCATTTT. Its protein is CASMALRGGGRLSNQPQHF.

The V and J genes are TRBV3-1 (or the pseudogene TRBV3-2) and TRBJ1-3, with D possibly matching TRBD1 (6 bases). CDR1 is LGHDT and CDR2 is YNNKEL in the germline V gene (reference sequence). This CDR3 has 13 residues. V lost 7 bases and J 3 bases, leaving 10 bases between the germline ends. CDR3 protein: CASTGTIGNTIYF. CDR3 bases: TGTGCCAGCACGGGGACAATTGGAAACACCATATATTTT.

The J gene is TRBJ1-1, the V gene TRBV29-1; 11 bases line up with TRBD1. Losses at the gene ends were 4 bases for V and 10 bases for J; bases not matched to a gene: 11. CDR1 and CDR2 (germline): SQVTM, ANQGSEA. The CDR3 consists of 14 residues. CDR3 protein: CSVVGQGGLGAAFF. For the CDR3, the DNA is TGCAGCGTTGTGGGACAGGGGGGTCTCGGGGCAGCTTTCTTT.

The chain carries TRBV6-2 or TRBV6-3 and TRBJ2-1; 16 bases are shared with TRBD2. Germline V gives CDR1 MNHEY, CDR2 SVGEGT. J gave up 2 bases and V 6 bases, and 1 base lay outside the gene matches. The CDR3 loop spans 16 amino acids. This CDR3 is CASSGTSGRAYNEQFF. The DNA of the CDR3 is TGTGCCAGCAGCGGGACTAGCGGGAGGGCCTACAATGAGCAGTTCTTC.

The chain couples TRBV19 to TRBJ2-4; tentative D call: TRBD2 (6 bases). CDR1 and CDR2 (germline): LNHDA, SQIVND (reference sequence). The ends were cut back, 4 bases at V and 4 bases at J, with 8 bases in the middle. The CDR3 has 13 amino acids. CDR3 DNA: TGTGCCAGTAGTACGGGACTGAAAAACATTCAGTACTTC. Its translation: CASSTGLKNIQYF.